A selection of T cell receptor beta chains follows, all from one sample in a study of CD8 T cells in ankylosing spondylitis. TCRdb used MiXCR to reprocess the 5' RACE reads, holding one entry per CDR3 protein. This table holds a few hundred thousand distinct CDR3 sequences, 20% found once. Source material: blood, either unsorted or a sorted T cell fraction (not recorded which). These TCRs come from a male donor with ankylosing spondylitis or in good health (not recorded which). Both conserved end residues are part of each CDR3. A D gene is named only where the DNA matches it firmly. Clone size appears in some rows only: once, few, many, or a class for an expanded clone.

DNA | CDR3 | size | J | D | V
TGCAGCGTCTTACTAGACGAGCAGTACTTC | CSVLLDEQYF | few | TRBJ2-7 | . | TRBV29-1
TGTGCCAGCAGCCCCTATAAGGGGGCCTCCTACGAGCAGTACTTC | CASSPYKGASYEQYF | . | TRBJ2-7 | TRBD1 | TRBV13
TGTGCCAGCAGTGAACTCAGGCAGGGACAGTACTTC | CASSELRQGQYF | . | TRBJ2-7 | . | TRBV2
TGCAGCGTTTACTTGGGGTCTGCTTATGGCTACACCTTC | CSVYLGSAYGYTF | . | TRBJ1-2 | . | TRBV29-1
TGCGCCAGCAGCTTGGAAGTATCCTTTACCCTTCCCTACGAGCAGTACTTC | CASSLEVSFTLPYEQYF | . | TRBJ2-7 | . | TRBV5-1
TGTGCCAGCAGTTACCAAACCGGGGAGCTGTTTTTT | CASSYQTGELFF | many | TRBJ2-2 | . | TRBV12-3/TRBV12-4
TGTGCCAGCAGCGTAGGGTCCGGGACAGGGGGGTTAAGCATTCAGTACTTC | CASSVGSGTGGLSIQYF | . | TRBJ2-4 | TRBD1 | TRBV9
TGTGCCAGCAGCCAAGAACCCGCAGCTAACTATGGCTACACCTTC | CASSQEPAANYGYTF | . | TRBJ1-2 | . | TRBV4-2
TGTGCCGGTCGGGACAGCTACGAGCAGTACTTC | CAGRDSYEQYF | . | TRBJ2-7 | TRBD1 | TRBV30
TGTGCCAGCAGCCCGACTGGGGTTGGGGCTTTCTTT | CASSPTGVGAFF | . | TRBJ1-1 | . | TRBV6-6
TGCGCCAGCAGCCAAGAATGGGACAGGGACAACACTGAAGCTTTCTTT | CASSQEWDRDNTEAFF | . | TRBJ1-1 | TRBD1 | TRBV4-1
TGCAGCGTTGACCGGGGTTTAGGGACAGATACGCAGTATTTT | CSVDRGLGTDTQYF | . | TRBJ2-3 | . | TRBV29-1